This T cell receptor (beta chain) was found in a study of T cells in Graves' hyperthyroidism and ophthalmopathy. The study's findings and limits: Ophthalmopathy was identified by the model a median approximately 6.9 months ahead of onset.

This clonotype was observed a few times. Its antigen is as yet unknown. Uncontrolled infections, other autoimmune diseases, pregnancy or lactation led to exclusion of patients. V trimming: 4 bases; J trimming: 3 bases; junction bases outside the gene matches: 7. The CDR3 is 15 residues long. Germline loops: CDR1 SGHRS, CDR2 YFSETQ. TCR beta CDR3 regions were amplified from RNA transcripts. The TCR CDR3 was amplified in a first-round RT-PCR using the HTBI primer set. TCRdb called the multiplex PCR reads again in MiXCR, with one record for every CDR3 protein. This sample has some 800,000 distinct CDR3 sequences, with 35% to 45% found just once.

The chain recombines TRBV5-1 with TRBJ1-2; 9 nucleotides match TRBD1. Specimen: blood. This receptor was taken from a man aged 18 to 30 with Graves' hyperthyroidism. The CDR3 DNA reads as TGCGCCAGCAGCGACACAGGGGGCGCATACTATGGCTACACCTTC. Amino acids: CASSDTGGAYYGYTF.